A single T cell receptor beta chain is shown here with its context. Profiling relied on immunoSEQ multiplex PCR, and the TCRdb table lists in-frame clones only, not all of them. The repertoire holds approximately 210,000 clones, with 89% as singletons. The CDR3 length is 14 residues. Deletions cut 1 base from V and 4 bases from J, with 10 bases between. CDR1 is SEHNR, CDR2 FQNEAQ, per germline (reference sequence). The data stem from a study of blood T cell repertoires in COVID-19. This chain joins TRBV7-9 and TRBJ2-5; D might be TRBD1 (5 bases). The sequenced sample was PBMCs or T cells enriched from blood (not recorded which). The TCR sequence derives from a woman aged 18-29 years who had recovered from COVID-19. CDR3 in amino acids: CASSLGGQGETQYF. The CDR3 nucleotides are TGTGCCAGCAGCTTAGGCGGTCAGGGAGAGACCCAGTACTTC.